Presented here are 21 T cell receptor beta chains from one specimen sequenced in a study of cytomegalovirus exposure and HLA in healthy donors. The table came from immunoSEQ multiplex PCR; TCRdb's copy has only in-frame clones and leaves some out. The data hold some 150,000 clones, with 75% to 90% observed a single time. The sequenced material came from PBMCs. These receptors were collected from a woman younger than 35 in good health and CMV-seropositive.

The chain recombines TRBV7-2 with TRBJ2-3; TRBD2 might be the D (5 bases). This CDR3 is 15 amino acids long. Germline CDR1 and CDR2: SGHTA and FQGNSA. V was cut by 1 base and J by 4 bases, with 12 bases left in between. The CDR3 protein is CASSLGRSGPDTQYF. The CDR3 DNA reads TGTGCCAGCAGCTTAGGCAGGAGCGGACCAGATACGCAGTATTTT. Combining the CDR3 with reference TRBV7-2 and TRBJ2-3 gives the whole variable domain GAGVSQSPSNKVTEKGKDVELRCDPISGHTALYWYRQSLGQGLEFLIYFQGNSAPDKSGLPSDRFSAERTGGSVSTLTIQRTQQEDSAVYLCASSLGRSGPDTQYFGPGTRLTVL.

The CDR3 reads CASSLTGDANYGYTF. CDR3 bases: TGTGCCAGCAGCTTAACAGGGGACGCTAACTATGGCTACACCTTC. This sequence joins TRBV5-4 and TRBJ1-2; TRBD1 agrees at 7 bases. Germline CDR1 SGHNT, CDR2 YYREEE (reference sequence). The CDR3 runs 15 residues. The V gene end was trimmed by 2 bases and the J gene end by 0 bases; junction bases not matched to a gene: 4. Combining the CDR3 with reference TRBV5-4 and TRBJ1-2 gives the whole variable domain ETGVTQSPTHLIKTRGQQVTLRCSSQSGHNTVSWYQQALGQGPQFIFQYYREEENGRGNFPPRFSGLQFPNYSSELNVNALELDDSALYLCASSLTGDANYGYTFGSGTRLTVV.

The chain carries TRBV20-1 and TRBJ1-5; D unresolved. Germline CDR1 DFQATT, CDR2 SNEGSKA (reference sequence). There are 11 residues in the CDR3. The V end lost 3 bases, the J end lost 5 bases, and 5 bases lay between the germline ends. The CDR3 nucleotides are TGCAGTGCTAGGCTAGATCAGCCCCAGCATTTT. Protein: CSARLDQPQHF.

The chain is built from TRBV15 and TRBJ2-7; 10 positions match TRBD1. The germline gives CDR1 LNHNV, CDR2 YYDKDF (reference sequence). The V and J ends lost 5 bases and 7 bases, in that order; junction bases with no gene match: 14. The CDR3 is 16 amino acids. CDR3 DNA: TGTGCCACCAGCCCTGGCCTCGGACAGGGGGGCTGGGAGCAGTACTTC. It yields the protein CATSPGLGQGGWEQYF.

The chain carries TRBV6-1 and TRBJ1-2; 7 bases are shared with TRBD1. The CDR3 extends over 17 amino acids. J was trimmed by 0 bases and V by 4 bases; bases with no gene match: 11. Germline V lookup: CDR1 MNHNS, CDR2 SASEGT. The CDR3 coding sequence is TGTGCCAGCAGTGGGACAGGCGACGTCGTAGCTAACTATGGCTACACCTTC. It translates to CASSGTGDVVANYGYTF.

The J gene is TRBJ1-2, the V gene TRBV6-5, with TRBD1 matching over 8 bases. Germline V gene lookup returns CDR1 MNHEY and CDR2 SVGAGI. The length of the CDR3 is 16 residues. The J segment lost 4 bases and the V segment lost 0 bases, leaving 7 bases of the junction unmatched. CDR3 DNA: TGTGCCAGCAGTTACTCCTTCAGGGGGCAGGGCTATGGCTACACCTTC. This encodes CASSYSFRGQGYGYTF.

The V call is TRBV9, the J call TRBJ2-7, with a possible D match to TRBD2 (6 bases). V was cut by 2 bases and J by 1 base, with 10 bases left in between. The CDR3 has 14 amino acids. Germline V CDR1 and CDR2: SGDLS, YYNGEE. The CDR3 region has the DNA TGTGCCAGCAGCGTTTCGGCGGGATCCTACGAGCAGTACTTC. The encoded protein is CASSVSAGSYEQYF.

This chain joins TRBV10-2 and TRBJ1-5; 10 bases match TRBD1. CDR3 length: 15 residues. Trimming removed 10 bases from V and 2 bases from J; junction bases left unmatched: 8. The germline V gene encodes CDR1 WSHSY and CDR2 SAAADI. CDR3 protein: CATKPGTGGNQPQHF. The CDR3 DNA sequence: TGCGCCACCAAGCCAGGGACAGGGGGCAATCAGCCCCAGCATTTT.

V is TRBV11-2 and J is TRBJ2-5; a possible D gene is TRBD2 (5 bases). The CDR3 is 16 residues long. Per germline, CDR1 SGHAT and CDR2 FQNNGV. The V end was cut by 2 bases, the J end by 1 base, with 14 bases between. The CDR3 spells CASSLRGWGSQETQYF. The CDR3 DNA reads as TGTGCCAGCAGCTTAAGAGGGTGGGGATCCCAAGAGACCCAGTACTTC.

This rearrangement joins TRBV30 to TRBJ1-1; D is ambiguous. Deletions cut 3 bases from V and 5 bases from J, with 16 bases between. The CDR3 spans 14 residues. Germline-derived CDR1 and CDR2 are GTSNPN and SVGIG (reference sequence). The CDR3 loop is CAWSPGPPGTEAFF. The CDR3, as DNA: TGTGCCTGGAGCCCCGGGCCCCCGGGGACTGAAGCTTTCTTT.

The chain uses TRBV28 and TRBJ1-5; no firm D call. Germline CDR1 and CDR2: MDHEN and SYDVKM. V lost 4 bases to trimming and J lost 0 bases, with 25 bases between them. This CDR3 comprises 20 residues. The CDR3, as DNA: TGTGCCAGCAGTTGGTCCTGGGCCCCTCAGTTTACCTATAGCAATCAGCCCCAGCATTTT. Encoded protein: CASSWSWAPQFTYSNQPQHF.

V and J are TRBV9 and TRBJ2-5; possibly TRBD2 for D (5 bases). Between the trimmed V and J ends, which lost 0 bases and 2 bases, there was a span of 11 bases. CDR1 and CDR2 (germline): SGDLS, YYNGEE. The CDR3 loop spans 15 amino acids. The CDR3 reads CASSVGEKVQETQYF. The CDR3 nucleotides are TGTGCCAGCAGCGTAGGGGAGAAGGTGCAAGAGACCCAGTACTTC.

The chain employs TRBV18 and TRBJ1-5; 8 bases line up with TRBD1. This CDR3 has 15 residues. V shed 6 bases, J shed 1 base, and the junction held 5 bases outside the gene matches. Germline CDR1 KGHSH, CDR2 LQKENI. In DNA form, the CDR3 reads TGTGCCAGCTCCCCCGACAGGGGAAGCAATCAGCCCCAGCATTTT. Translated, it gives CASSPDRGSNQPQHF.

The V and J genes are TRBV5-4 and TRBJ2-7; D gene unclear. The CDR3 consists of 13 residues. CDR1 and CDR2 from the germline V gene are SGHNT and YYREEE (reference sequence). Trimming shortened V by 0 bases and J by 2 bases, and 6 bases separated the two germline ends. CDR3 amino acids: CASSLGHPYEQYF. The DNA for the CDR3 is TGTGCCAGCAGCTTGGGACACCCCTACGAGCAGTACTTC.

CDR3 sequence (DNA): TGTGCCAGCAGCTTTTCAGGGGGCAGCGGGGAGACCCAGTACTTC. Translating gives CASSFSGGSGETQYF. This rearrangement joins TRBV7-6 to TRBJ2-5, with 8 bases aligning to TRBD1. Germline V gives CDR1 SGHVS, CDR2 FNYEAQ. CDR3 size: 15 residues. V lost 3 bases to trimming and J lost 5 bases; unmatched junction nucleotides: 8.

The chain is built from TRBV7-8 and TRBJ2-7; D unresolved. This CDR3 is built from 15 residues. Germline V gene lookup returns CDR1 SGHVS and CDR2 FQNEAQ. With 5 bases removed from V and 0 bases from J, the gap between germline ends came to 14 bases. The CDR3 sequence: CASSTSRISSYEQYF. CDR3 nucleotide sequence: TGTGCCAGCAGCACGTCCAGGATTAGCTCCTACGAGCAGTACTTC. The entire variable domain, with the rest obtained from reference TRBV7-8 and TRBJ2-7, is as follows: GAGVSQSPRYKVAKRGQDVALRCDPISGHVSLFWYQQALGQGPEFLTYFQNEAQLDKSGLPSDRFFAERPEGSVSTLKIQRTQQEDSAVYLCASSTSRISSYEQYFGPGTRLTVT.

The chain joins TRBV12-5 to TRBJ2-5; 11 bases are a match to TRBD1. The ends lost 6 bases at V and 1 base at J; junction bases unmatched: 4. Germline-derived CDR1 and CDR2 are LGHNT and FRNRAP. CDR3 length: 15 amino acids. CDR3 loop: CASGTGTGGQETQYF. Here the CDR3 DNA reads TGTGCTAGTGGAACCGGGACAGGGGGCCAAGAGACCCAGTACTTC.

The CDR3 region has the DNA TGTGCCAGCAGTTACTCGGTGTTAGCGGGGTATAGTGAGCAGTTCTTC. Amino acids: CASSYSVLAGYSEQFF. This chain uses TRBV6-5 with TRBJ2-1, with 8 positions matching TRBD2. Germline CDR1 MNHEY, CDR2 SVGAGI. The CDR3 is 16 amino acids. The V gene end was trimmed by 0 bases and the J gene end by 9 bases; junction bases not matched to a gene: 10.

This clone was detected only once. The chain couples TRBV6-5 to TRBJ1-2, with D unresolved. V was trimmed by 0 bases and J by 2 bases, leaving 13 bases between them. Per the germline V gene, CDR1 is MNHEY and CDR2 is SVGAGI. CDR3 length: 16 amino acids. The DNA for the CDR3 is TGTGCCAGCAGTTACTCGTCTATTACGGGGAACTATGGCTACACCTTC. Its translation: CASSYSSITGNYGYTF.

CDR3 amino acids: CATQVTGAYEQYF. For the CDR3, the DNA is TGTGCCACCCAAGTGACAGGGGCCTACGAGCAGTACTTC. V is TRBV28 and J is TRBJ2-7; 8 positions match TRBD1. Germline V CDR1 and CDR2: MDHEN, SYDVKM. This CDR3 is 13 amino acids long. The trim removed 10 bases at V and 2 bases at J, leaving 7 bases unmatched.

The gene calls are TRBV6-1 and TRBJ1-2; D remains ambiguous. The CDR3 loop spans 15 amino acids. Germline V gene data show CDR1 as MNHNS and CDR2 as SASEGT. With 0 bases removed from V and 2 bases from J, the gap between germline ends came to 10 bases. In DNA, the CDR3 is TGTGCCAGCAGTGAAGCGGGCCCCGTGAACTATGGCTACACCTTC. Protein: CASSEAGPVNYGYTF.